This T cell receptor beta chain stems from a study of T cells after yellow fever vaccination (dated by TCRdb to the late 2010s). As for the study more broadly: Libraries from fractions with low cell numbers were prepared with the SMART-Seq v4 Ultra Low Input RNA kit. Two healthy male donors, one aged 18 to 30 and one aged 30 to 39 years, were included in the cohort. Blood samples were taken at several timepoints before and after primary and secondary immunization, and bulk PBMC replicates and cell subsets were isolated. To track T-cell clones before and after primary and booster YFV17D yellow fever vaccination, bulk TCR alpha and beta repertoires were sequenced longitudinally.

Sequences SGHRS (CDR1) and YFSETQ (CDR2) are obtained from the germline V gene. Trimming at the junction amounts to 4 bases on V and 0 bases on J, and the germline ends lie 14 bases apart. Reading from cysteine to phenylalanine, the CDR3 counts 16 amino acids. The DNA shown is the 48-base CDR3, in frame from base 1. This clonotype was counted only a few times. Its recognized antigen is unknown. There are no base qualities to consult, and no much larger clone falls within one base. General study outcomes and caveats: Most clones expanded after primary vaccination were re-detected after the booster (approximately 96% of CD4 and 88% of CD8), suggesting broad memory maintenance. The secondary T-cell response was weaker than the primary response but faster, peaking on day 5 instead of day 15. A small share of clonotypes occurred in both CD4 and CD8 compartments, likely arising from convergent recombination. Computational filtering was required because FACS-sorted repertoires could contain abundant contaminating clonotypes from the bulk population. The study included only a couple of donors, which limits how far the findings can be generalized.

In light of the paper, this sample's treatment or condition label describes: live attenuated yellow fever vaccine strain. A standard Ficoll-Paque protocol was used to isolate PBMCs from peripheral blood. Dynabeads CD4 and CD8 positive selection kits were used to isolate the CD4 and CD8 T-cell fractions. TriZol was used to extract RNA from bulk PBMCs, from CD4 and CD8 fractions, and from dextramer-positive and dextramer-negative fractions. TCR cDNA was synthesized by 5'RACE template switching, through which a universal primer site and unique molecular identifiers were introduced. Priming of cDNA synthesis was performed from both the TCR alpha and TCR beta constant segments. Library amplification involved two PCR steps, and the second step added sample barcodes and sequencing adapters. Sequencing of libraries was performed on Illumina HiSeq 2500 (2x100 bp) or NovaSeq (2x150 bp). The published analysis was carried out like this. MIGEC was used to demultiplex reads and collapse the reads into UMI consensus sequences, and MiXCR was used for V(D)J alignment. Vaccine-responding clonotypes were identified with edgeR using replicate PBMC samples, with FDR below 0.01 and a log2 fold change above 5 up to day 15 being required. Bulk clonotypes were assigned CD4 or CD8 identity according to which sequenced CD4 or CD8 repertoire held them at higher abundance. TCRdb reran the public reads through fastp at Q25 and MiXCR, keeping productive beta chains. Each entry merges the rows of one CDR3 protein and shows their most common DNA and genes. In this record, the V and J calls reflect TCRdb's handling and not the investigators' own analysis. In all, the sample holds 200,000 to 300,000 distinct CDR3 sequences, and about an eighth of those were seen once. The top ten clonotypes cover 0.5% to 0.6% of the sample.

The sample here was CD4+ T cells sorted from PBMCs, taken 45 days after the yellow fever booster vaccination. This TCR came from a man between 25 and 39 years old who received the YFV17D yellow fever vaccine. The V and J segments used are TRBV5-1 and TRBJ2-1; no D segment can be confidently identified. The nucleotide sequence reads TGCGCCAGCAGCGGAAGCGCGTCGGTCTCCTACAATGAGCAGTTCTTC. Its product reads: CASSGSASVSYNEQFF. The entire variable domain, with the stretches around the CDR3 drawn from the reference TRBV5-1 and TRBJ2-1 proteins, is KAGVTQTPRYLIKTRGQQVTLSCSPISGHRSVSWYQQTPGQGLQFLFEYFSETQRNKGNFPGRFSGRQFSNSRSEMNVSTLELGDSALYLCASSGSASVSYNEQFFGPGTRLTVL.